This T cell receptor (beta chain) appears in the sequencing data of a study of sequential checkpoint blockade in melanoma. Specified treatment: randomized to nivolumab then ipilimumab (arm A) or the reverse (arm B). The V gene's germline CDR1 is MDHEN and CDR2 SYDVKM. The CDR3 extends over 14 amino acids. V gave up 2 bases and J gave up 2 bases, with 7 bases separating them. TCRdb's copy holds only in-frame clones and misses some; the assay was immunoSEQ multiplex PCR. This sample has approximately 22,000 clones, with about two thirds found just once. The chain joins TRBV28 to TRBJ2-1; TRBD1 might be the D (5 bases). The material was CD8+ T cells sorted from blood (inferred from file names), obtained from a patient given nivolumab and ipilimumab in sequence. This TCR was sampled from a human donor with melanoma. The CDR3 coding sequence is TGTGCCAGCAGTTTAAGGGGAACCTACAATGAGCAGTTCTTC. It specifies CASSLRGTYNEQFF.